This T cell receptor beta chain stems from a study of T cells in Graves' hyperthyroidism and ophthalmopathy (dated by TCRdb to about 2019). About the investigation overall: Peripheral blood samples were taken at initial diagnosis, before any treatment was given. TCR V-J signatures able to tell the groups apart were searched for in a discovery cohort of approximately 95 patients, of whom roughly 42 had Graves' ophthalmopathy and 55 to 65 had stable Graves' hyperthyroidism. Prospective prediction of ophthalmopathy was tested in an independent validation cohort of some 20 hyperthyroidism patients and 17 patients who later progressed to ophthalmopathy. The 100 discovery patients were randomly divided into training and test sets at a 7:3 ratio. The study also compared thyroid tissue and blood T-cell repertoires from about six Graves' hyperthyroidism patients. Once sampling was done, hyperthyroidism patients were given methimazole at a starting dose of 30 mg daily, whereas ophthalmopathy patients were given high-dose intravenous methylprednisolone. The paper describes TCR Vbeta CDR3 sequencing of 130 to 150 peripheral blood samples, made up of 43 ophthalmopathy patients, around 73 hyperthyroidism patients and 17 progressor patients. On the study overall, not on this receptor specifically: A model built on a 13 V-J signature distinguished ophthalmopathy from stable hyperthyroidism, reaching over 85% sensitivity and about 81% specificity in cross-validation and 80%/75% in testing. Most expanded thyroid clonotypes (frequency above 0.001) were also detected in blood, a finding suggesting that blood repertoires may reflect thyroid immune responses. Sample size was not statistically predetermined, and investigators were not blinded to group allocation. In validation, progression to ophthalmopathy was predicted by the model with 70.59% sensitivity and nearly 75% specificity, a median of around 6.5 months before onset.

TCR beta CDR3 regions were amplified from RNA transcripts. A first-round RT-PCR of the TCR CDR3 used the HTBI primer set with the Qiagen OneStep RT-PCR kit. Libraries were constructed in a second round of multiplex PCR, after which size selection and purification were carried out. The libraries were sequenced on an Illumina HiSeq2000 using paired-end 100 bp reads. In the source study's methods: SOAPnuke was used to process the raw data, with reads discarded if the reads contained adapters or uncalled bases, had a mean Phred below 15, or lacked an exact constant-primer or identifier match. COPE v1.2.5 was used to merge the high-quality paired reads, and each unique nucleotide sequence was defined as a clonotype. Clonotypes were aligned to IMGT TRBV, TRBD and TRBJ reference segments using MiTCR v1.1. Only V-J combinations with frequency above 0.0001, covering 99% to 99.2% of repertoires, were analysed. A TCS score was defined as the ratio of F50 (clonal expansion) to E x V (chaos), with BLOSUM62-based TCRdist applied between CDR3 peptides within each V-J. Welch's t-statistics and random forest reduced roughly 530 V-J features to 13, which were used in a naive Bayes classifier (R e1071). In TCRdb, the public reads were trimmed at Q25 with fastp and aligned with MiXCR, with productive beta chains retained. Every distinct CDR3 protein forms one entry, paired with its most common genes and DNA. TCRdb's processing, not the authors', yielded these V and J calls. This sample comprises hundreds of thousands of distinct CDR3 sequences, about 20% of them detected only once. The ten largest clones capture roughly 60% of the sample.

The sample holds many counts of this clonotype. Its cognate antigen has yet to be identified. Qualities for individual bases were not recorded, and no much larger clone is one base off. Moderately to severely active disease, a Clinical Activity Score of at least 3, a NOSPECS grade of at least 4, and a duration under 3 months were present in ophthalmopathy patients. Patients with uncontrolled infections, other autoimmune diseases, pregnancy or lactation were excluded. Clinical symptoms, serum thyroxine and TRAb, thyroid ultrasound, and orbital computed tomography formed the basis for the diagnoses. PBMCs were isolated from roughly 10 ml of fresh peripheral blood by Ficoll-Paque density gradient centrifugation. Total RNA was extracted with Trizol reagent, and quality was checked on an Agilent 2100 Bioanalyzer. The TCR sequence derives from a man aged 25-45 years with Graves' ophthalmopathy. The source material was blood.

The CDR3 in this case is CASSLETGYEQYF. The bases are TGCGCCAGCAGCTTGGAGACAGGCTACGAGCAGTACTTC. Rearrangement joined TRBV5-1 to TRBJ2-7; TRBD1 could be the D gene, as 6 bases match. The CDR3, from cysteine to phenylalanine, totals 13 residues. Kept here is only the CDR3 DNA, which spans 39 bases and is read in frame from base 1. The germline V gene yields SGHRS for CDR1 and YFSETQ for CDR2. Deletion took 0 bases off V and 3 bases off J, with a span of 7 bases between the germline ends.